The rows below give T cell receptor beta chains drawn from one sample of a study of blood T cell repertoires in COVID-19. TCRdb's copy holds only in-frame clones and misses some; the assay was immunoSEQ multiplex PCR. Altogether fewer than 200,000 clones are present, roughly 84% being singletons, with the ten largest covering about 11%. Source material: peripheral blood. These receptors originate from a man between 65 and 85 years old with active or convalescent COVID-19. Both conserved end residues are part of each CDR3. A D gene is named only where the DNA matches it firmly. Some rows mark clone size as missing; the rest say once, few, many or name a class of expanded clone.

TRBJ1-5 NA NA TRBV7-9 TGTGCCAGCAGCTCGACAGAGAGCAATCAGCCCCAGCATTTT CASSSTESNQPQHF
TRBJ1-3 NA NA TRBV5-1 TGCGCCAGCAGCCTGGGGGGCCGAAACACCATATATTTT CASSLGGRNTIYF
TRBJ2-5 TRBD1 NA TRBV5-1 TGCGCCAGCAGCTCAGGACAGGTGGGAGAGACCCAGTACTTC CASSSGQVGETQYF
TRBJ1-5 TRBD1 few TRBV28 TGTGCCAGCAGTAAGCCACAGGGGCCTTTTCAGCCCCAGCATTTT CASSKPQGPFQPQHF
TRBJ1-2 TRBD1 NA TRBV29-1 TGCAGCGTTCCCTCGGGGGGGACAGGGCGAGCTAACTATGGCTACACCTTC CSVPSGGTGRANYGYTF
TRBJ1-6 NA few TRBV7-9 TGTGCCAGCAGCGGTGACAGAGATAATTCACCCCTCCACTTT CASSGDRDNSPLHF
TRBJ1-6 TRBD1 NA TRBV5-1 TGCGCCAGCAGCTTGGATCGACAGGGGGCATCTGATAATTCACCCCTCCACTTT CASSLDRQGASDNSPLHF
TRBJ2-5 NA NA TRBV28 TGTGCCAGCAGTTTCTTGCAAGAGACCCAGTACTTC CASSFLQETQYF
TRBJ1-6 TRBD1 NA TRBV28 TGTGCCAGCGGCACAGGGGATGAGCCCCTCCACTTT CASGTGDEPLHF
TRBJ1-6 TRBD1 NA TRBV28 TGTGCCAGCAGTTTATTCCCGGGACAGGGGTGGTCACCCCTCCACTTT CASSLFPGQGWSPLHF